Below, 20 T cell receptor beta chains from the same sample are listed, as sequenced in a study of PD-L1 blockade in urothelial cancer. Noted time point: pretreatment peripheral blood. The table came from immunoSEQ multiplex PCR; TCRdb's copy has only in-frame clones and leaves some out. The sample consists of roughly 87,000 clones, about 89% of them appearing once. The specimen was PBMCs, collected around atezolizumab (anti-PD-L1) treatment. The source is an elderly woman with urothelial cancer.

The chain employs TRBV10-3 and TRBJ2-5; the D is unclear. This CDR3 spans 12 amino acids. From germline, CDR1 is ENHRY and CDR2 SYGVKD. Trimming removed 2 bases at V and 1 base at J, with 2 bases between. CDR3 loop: CAISERQETQYF. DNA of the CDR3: TGTGCCATCAGTGAGCGCCAAGAGACCCAGTACTTC.

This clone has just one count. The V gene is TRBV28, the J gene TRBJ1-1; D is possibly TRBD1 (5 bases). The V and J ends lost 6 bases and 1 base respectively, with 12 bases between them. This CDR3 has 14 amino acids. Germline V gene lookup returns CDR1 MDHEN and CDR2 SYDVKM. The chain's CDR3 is CASRDSFGNTEAFF. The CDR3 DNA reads TGTGCCAGCAGAGACAGCTTTGGGAACACTGAAGCTTTCTTT.

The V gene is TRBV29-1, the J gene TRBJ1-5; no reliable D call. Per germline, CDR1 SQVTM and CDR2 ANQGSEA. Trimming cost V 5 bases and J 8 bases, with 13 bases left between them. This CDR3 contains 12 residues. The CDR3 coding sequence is TGCAGCGTTAGAGACGGAGGCGAGCCCCAGCATTTT. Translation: CSVRDGGEPQHF.

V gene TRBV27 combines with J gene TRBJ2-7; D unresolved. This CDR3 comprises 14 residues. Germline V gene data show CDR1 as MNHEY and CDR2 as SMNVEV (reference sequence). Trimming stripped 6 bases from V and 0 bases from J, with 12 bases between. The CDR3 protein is CASRLSPSSYEQYF. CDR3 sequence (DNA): TGTGCCAGCAGATTGAGCCCTAGCTCCTACGAGCAGTACTTC.

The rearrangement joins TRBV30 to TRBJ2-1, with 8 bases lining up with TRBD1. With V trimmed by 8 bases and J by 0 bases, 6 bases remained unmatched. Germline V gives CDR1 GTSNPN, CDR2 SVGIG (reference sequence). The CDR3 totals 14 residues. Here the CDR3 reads CARGTGGSYNEQFF. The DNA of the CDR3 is TGTGCCCGTGGGACAGGTGGCTCCTACAATGAGCAGTTCTTC.

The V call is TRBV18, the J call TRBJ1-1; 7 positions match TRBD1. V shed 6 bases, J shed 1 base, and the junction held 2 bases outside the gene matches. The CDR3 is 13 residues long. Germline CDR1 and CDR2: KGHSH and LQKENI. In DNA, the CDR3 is TGTGCCAGCTCCGGACAGGAGAACACTGAAGCTTTCTTT. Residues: CASSGQENTEAFF.

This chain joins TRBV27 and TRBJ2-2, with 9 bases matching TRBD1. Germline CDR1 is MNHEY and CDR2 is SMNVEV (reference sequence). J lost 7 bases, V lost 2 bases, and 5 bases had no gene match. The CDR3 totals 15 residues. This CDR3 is CASSLRGTGSGELFF. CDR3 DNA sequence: TGTGCCAGCAGTTTAAGGGGGACAGGGAGCGGGGAGCTGTTTTTT.

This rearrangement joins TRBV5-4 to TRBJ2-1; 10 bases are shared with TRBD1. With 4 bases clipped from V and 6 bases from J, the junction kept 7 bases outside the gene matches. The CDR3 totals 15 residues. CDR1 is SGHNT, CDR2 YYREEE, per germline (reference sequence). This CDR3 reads CASSPGGQGINEQFF. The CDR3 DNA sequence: TGTGCCAGCAGCCCAGGGGGACAGGGGATCAATGAGCAGTTCTTC.

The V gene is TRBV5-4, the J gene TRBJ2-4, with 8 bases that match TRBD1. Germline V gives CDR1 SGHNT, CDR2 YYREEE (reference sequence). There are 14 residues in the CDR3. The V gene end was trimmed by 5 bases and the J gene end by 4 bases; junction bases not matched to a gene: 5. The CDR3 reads CASRPDRAKNIQYF. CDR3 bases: TGTGCCAGCAGACCGGACAGGGCTAAAAACATTCAGTACTTC.

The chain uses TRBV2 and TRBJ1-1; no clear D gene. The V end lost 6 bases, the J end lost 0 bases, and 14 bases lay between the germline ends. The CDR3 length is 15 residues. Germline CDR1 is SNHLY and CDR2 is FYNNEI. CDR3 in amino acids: CASRLSHDMNTEAFF. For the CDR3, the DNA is TGTGCCAGCAGGCTAAGTCATGACATGAACACTGAAGCTTTCTTT.

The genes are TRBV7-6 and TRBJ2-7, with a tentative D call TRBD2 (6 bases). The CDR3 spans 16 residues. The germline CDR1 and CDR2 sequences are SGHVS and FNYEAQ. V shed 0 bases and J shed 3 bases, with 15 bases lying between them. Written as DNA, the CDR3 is TGTGCCAGCAGCTTAGCGGTCGGAGGGGATAGCTACGAGCAGTACTTC. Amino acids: CASSLAVGGDSYEQYF.

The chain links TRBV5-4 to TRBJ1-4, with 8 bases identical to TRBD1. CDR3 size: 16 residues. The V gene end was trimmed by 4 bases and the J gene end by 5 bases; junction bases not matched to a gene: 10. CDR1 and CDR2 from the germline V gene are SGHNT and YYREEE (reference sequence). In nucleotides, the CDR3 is TGTGCCAGCAGCGGGACCGGGACAGGATCAAATGAAAAACTGTTTTTT. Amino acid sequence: CASSGTGTGSNEKLFF.

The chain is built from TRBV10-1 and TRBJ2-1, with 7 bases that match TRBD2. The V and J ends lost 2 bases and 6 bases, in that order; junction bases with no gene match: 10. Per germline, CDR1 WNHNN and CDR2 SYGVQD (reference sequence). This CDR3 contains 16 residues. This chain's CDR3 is CASSEGGGGQVNEQFF. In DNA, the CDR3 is TGCGCCAGCAGTGAGGGGGGGGGAGGGCAAGTCAATGAGCAGTTCTTC.

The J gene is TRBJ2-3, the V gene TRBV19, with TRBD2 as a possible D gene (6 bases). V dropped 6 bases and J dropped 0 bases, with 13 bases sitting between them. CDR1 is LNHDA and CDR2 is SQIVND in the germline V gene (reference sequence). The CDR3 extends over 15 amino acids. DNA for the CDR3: TGTGCCAGTAGCCCCGGGACTGCTAGCACAGATACGCAGTATTTT. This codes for CASSPGTASTDTQYF.

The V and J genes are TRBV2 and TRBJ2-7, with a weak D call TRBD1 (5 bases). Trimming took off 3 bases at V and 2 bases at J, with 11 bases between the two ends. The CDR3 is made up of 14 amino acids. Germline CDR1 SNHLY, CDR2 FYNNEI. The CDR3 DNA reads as TGTGCCAGCAGTGACGTAGGGGTTCCCTACGAGCAGTACTTC. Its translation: CASSDVGVPYEQYF.

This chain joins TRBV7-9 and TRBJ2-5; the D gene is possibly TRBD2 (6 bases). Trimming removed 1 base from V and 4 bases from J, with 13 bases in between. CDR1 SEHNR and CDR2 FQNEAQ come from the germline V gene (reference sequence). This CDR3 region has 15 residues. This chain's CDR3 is CASSLVVGAGETQYF. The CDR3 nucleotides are TGTGCCAGCAGCTTAGTTGTGGGAGCGGGAGAGACCCAGTACTTC.

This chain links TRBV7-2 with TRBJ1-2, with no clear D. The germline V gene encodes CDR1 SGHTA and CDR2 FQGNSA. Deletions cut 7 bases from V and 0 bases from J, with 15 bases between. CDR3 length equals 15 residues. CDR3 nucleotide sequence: TGTGCCAGCACCCGAATTGGTGGAGCTAACTATGGCTACACCTTC. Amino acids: CASTRIGGANYGYTF.

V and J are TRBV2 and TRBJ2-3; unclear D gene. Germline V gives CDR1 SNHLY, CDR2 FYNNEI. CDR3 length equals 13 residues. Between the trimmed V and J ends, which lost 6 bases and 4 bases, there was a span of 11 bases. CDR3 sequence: CASSLRYADTQYF. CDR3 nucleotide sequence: TGTGCCAGCAGCCTGAGATATGCAGATACGCAGTATTTT.

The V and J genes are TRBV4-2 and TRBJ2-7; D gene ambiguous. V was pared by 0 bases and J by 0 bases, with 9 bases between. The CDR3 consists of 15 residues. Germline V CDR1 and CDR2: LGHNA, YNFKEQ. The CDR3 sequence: CASSQETTRSYEQYF. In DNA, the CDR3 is TGTGCCAGCAGCCAAGAAACTACCCGCTCCTACGAGCAGTACTTC.

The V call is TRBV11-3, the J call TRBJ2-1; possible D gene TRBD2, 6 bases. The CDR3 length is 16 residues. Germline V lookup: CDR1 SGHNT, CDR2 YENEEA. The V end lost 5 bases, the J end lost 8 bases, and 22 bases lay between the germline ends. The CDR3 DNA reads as TGTGCCAGCAGCACAGGACTACTCCTTTCTCGGGATGAGCAGTTCTTC. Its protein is CASSTGLLLSRDEQFF.